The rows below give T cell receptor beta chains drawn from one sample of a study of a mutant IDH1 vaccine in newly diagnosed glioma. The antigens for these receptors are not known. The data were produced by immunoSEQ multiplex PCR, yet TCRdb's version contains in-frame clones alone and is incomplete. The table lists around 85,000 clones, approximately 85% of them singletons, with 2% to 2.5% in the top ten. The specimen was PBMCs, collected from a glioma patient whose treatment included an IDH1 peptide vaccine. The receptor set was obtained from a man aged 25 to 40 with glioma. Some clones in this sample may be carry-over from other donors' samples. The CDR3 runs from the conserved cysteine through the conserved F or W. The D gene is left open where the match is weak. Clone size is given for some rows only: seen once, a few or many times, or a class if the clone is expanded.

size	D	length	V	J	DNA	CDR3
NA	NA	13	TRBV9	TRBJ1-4	TGTGCCAGCAGCGTTCGCGAAGCGGAAAAACTGTTTTTT	CASSVREAEKLFF
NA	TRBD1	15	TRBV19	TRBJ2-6	TGTGCCACCCGGACAGGGAACTCTGGGGCCAACGTCCTGACTTTC	CATRTGNSGANVLTF
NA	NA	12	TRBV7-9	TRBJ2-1	TGTGCCACCGGGACACCCTACAATGAGCAGTTCTTC	CATGTPYNEQFF
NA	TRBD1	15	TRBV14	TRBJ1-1	TGTGCCAGCAGCCAATCCGGAGGGGGCTACACTGAAGCTTTCTTT	CASSQSGGGYTEAFF
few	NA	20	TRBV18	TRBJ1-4	TGTGCCAGCTCACCCCGGAGGCTGGGGCGCGGTGGAACCACTAATGAAAAACTGTTTTTT	CASSPRRLGRGGTTNEKLFF
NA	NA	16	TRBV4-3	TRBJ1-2	TGCGCCAGCAGCCAAGTAACGGGGACGGCGTTATATGGCTACACCTTC	CASSQVTGTALYGYTF
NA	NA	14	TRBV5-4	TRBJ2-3	TGTGCCAGCAGCTTGGTAAAGGCCTCCGCTCCGCAGTATTTT	CASSLVKASAPQYF
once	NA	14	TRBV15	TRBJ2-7	TGTGCCACCAGCAGAGATAGACTCTCCTACGAGCAGTACTTC	CATSRDRLSYEQYF
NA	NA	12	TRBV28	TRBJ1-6	TGTGCCAGCAGTTTACGGGACTCACCCCTCCACTTT	CASSLRDSPLHF
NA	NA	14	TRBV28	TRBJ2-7	TGTGCCAGCAGAATGGGACCTACCTCCTACGAGCAGTACTTC	CASRMGPTSYEQYF
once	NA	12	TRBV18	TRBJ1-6	TGTGCCAGCTCAGAACCTGGATCACCCCTCCACTTT	CASSEPGSPLHF
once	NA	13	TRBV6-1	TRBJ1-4	TGTGCCAGCAGTGAATCGGGTTGGGAAAAACTGTTTTTT	CASSESGWEKLFF
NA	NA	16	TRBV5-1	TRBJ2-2	TGCGCCAGCAGCTTTTCCGGGGGGCGAACAGCCGGGGAGCTGTTTTTT	CASSFSGGRTAGELFF
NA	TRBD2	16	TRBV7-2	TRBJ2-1	TGTGCCAGCAGCCAGTTAGCGGGGGGGCTGGGTACTGAGCAGTTCTTC	CASSQLAGGLGTEQFF
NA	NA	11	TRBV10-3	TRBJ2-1	TGTGCCATCAGTGCCGACAATGAGCAGTTCTTC	CAISADNEQFF
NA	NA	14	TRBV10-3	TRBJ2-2	TGTGCCAGCCGCCAGGACTCGAACACCGGGGAGCTGTTTTTT	CASRQDSNTGELFF
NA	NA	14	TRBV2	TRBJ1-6	TGTGCCAGCAGTCAGAGCTCCTATAATTCACCCCTCCACTTT	CASSQSSYNSPLHF
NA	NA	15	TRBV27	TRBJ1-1	TGTGCCAGCAGTTTTTCTTCGGGGGCGCACACTGAAGCTTTCTTT	CASSFSSGAHTEAFF
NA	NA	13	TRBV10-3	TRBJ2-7	TGTGCCATCAGTGATCCTAGGGGGGGCTTGCAGTACTTC	CAISDPRGGLQYF
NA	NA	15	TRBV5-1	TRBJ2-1	TGCGCCAGCAGCCTGACACAGGAGAGTTACAATGAGCAGTTCTTC	CASSLTQESYNEQFF
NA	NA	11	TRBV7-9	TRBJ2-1	TGTGCCAGCACCTCCTACAATGAGCAGTTCTTC	CASTSYNEQFF
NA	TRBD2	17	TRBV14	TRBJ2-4	TGTGCCAGCAGCCAAGTTATACTAGCGGGGGGGAAAAACATTCAGTACTTC	CASSQVILAGGKNIQYF
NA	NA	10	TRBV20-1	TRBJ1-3	TGCAGTGCTCAGGAGGACACCATATATTTT	CSAQEDTIYF
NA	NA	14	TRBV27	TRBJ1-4	TGTGCCAGCAGCCGTGGACAACCCAATGAAAAACTGTTTTTT	CASSRGQPNEKLFF
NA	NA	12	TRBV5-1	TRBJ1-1	TGCGCCAGCAGCTCGCGGAGGTCTGAAGCTTTCTTT	CASSSRRSEAFF
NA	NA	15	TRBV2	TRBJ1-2	TGTGCCAGCAGTACATTTGCAGGTCCACACTATGGCTACACCTTC	CASSTFAGPHYGYTF
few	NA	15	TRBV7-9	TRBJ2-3	TGTGCCAGCAGCTTAGCTCTGCAGCCTACAGATACGCAGTATTTT	CASSLALQPTDTQYF
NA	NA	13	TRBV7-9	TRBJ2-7	TGTGCCAGCAGCTTTCCGGGGGACTACGAGCAGTACTTC	CASSFPGDYEQYF
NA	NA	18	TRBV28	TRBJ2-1	TGTGCCAGCAGTTTAGTCCGGAGGGCCGGGGATCTATACAATGAGCAGTTCTTC	CASSLVRRAGDLYNEQFF
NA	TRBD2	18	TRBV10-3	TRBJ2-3	TGTGCCTCAACCCCCGGGACTACACTCTCCTCAAGCACAGATACGCAGTATTTT	CASTPGTTLSSSTDTQYF
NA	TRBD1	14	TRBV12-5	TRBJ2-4	TGTGCTAGTGGACTATGGGACAGGGTAAACATTCAGTACTTC	CASGLWDRVNIQYF
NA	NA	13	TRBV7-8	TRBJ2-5	TGTGCCAGCAGCTTACTTTTCACGGAGACCCAGTACTTC	CASSLLFTETQYF
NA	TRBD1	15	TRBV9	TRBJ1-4	TGTGCCAGCAGCGCCCAGGGGGACAAGAATGAAAAACTGTTTTTT	CASSAQGDKNEKLFF
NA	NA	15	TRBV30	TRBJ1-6	TGTGCCTGGAGTGCTGACAGCTCCAAGGGTTCACCCCTCCACTTT	CAWSADSSKGSPLHF
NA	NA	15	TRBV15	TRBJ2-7	TGTGCCACCAGTAAGGCCCTGGGGGAAATGTACGAGCAGTACTTC	CATSKALGEMYEQYF
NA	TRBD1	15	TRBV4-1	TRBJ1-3	TGCGCCAGCAGCAGACAGGGAGACGCTGGAAACACCATATATTTT	CASSRQGDAGNTIYF
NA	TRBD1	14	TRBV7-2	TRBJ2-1	TGTGCCAGCAGCTCCCGACAGGGGGCTAATGAGCAGTTCTTC	CASSSRQGANEQFF
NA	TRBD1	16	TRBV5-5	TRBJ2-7	TGTGCCAGCAGCTTGGAGGGACAGGGGGCATGGTACGAGCAGTACTTC	CASSLEGQGAWYEQYF
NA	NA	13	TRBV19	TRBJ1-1	TGTGCCAGTAGTATCACGGCTTACACTGAAGCTTTCTTT	CASSITAYTEAFF
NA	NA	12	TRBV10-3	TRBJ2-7	TGTGCCATTTCGGACACCTCGGGCGAGCAGTACTTC	CAISDTSGEQYF
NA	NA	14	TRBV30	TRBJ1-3	TGTGCCTGGAGGCAGGGGAGCTCTGGAAACACCATATATTTT	CAWRQGSSGNTIYF
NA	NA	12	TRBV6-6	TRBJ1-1	TGTGCCAGCAAGTACGGCCGCACTGAAGCTTTCTTT	CASKYGRTEAFF
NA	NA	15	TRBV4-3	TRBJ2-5	TGCGCCAGCAGCCTTCAAGTCGGCCTTCAAGAGACCCAGTACTTC	CASSLQVGLQETQYF
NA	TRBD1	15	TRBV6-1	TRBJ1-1	TGTGCCAGCAGTCCCGTAGGGACAGGGCATACTGAAGCTTTCTTT	CASSPVGTGHTEAFF
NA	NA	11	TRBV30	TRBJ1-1	TGTGCCTGGAGGATGAACACTGAAGCTTTCTTT	CAWRMNTEAFF